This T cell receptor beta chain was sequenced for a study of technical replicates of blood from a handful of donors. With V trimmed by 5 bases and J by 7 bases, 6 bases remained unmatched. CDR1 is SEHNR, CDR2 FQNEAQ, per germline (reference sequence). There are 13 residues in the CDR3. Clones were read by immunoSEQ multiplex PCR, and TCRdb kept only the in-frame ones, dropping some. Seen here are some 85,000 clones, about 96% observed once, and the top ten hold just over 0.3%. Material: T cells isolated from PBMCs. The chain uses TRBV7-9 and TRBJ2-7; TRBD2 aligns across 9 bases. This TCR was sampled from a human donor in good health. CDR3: CASSGTSPFEQYF. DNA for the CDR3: TGTGCCAGCAGCGGGACTAGCCCGTTTGAGCAGTACTTC.